The TCR beta chain described here comes from a study of cytotoxic CD8 clonotypes in ibrutinib-treated CLL. Only a few counts were recorded for this clone. Genomic DNA for TCR beta libraries, around 1.9 micrograms, came from cryopreserved PBMCs. Clones were read by immunoSEQ multiplex PCR, and TCRdb kept only the in-frame ones, dropping some. Of hundreds of thousands of clones in the sample, roughly 70% were seen once. Germline V gives CDR1 MDHEN, CDR2 SYDVKM. V trimming: 5 bases; J trimming: 5 bases; junction bases outside the gene matches: 6. The length of the CDR3 is 14 residues. The chain links TRBV28 to TRBJ2-5; TRBD2 agrees at 9 bases. The clonotype comes from a human donor with chronic lymphocytic leukemia. Sequenced here: PBMCs, sampled after 36 months of ibrutinib treatment. The CDR3 nucleotides are TGTGCCAGCAGTGAGCGGGAGGTTAGGGAGACCCAGTACTTC. Protein product: CASSEREVRETQYF.